These 10 T cell receptor beta chains were sequenced from one sample in a study of T cell clonality in common variable immunodeficiency. The protocol was immunoSEQ multiplex PCR, while the TCRdb copy is restricted to in-frame clones and leaves out a portion. The sample has about 81,000 clones, none seen only once; the top ten hold under 1%. The sequencing input was peripheral blood mononuclear cells. The origin of the receptors is a person aged 18-70 years in good health.

This clone was picked up many times. The DNA ends 3 residues before the CDR3 does, and the rest of the CDR3 is filled in from the germline J gene. The chain joins TRBV5-1 to TRBJ1-3; a possible D gene is TRBD1 (5 bases). This CDR3 contains 16 residues. Germline V lookup: CDR1 SGHRS, CDR2 YFSETQ. V was trimmed by 2 bases and J by 3 bases, leaving 15 bases between them. The CDR3 is CASSFGQAGFGNTIYF. The DNA read from the CDR3 is TGCGCCAGCAGCTTCGGCCAAGCAGGGTTTGGAAACACC.

This clone was recorded many times. Its ends do not fully match the called genes, so a read error is possible. The CDR3 end is not reached by the read, which stops 3 residues before it; the germline J gene fills it in. The V call is TRBV7-1, the J call TRBJ2-1; 11 bases map to TRBD2. TRBV7-1 is marked as an open reading frame, function uncertain. This CDR3 comprises 22 residues. CDR3 residues: CASSPAWSTSGSMRDSYNEQFF. The sequenced CDR3 bases are TGTGCCAGCAGCCCAGCCTGGAGTACTAGCGGGAGCATGAGGGATTCCTACAATGAG.

This clone was observed many times. The read is 3 residues too short to cover the CDR3 end, so that end is filled in from the germline J gene. The chain links TRBV9 to TRBJ2-7, with TRBD1 identical over 9 bases. Per germline, CDR1 SGDLS and CDR2 YYNGEE. The J segment lost 0 bases and the V segment lost 4 bases, leaving 5 bases of the junction unmatched. CDR3 length: 15 amino acids. The CDR3 DNA, read in part, is TGTGCCAGCAGCATAGGACAGGGGATCTCCTACGAG. Amino acid sequence: CASSIGQGISYE. The CDR3 in its entirety is CASSIGQGISYEQYF.

The sample holds many counts of this clone. The observed sequence ends 3 residues before the CDR3 terminus, with the missing tail filled in from the germline J gene. The V and J genes are TRBV6-2 or TRBV6-3 and TRBJ2-7; possibly TRBD2 for D (5 bases). V was trimmed by 5 bases and J by 6 bases, leaving 14 bases between them. Per the germline V gene, CDR1 is MNHEY and CDR2 is SVGEGT. The CDR3 has 13 amino acids. CDR3 DNA, as far as it was read: TGTGCCAGCAGTCCGGGGTCCGATGGCGAG. Its translation is CASSPGSDGE. The entire CDR3 sequence reads CASSPGSDGEQYF.

This clone was seen ten or more times. The read comes to an end 3 residues before the CDR3 does, leaving the germline J gene to fill in the end. The rearrangement uses TRBV11-2 and TRBJ2-3, with 7 bases that match TRBD2. CDR1 and CDR2 (germline): SGHAT, FQNNGV. With V trimmed by 1 base and J by 7 bases, 8 bases remained unmatched. This CDR3 has 15 amino acids. CDR3 DNA, as far as it was read: TGTGCCAGCAGCTTAGGACTAGCTGGGCTATATACG. Translation: CASSLGLAGLYT. In full, the CDR3 is CASSLGLAGLYTQYF.

This clone was seen at least ten times. The CDR3 goes on 3 residues after the read ends, and that part is filled in from the germline J gene. V and J are TRBV5-1 and TRBJ1-1; 7 bases are a match to TRBD1. Germline trimming cut 4 bases from V and 6 bases from J; bases unmatched to any gene: 6. Per germline, CDR1 SGHRS and CDR2 YFSETQ. The CDR3 has 13 amino acids. CDR3 amino acids: CASSVQGRSEAFF. CDR3 DNA, as far as it was read: TGCGCCAGCAGCGTACAGGGGAGGTCTGAA.

This clone was seen many times. The junction departs from the called germline gene at one end, perhaps through a read error. The CDR3 protein is CASSQGQGNTEAFF. Incomplete CDR3 DNA: TGCGCCAGCAGCCAGGGACAGGGGAACACTGAA. This chain connects TRBV4-2 to TRBJ1-1; 9 nucleotides line up with TRBD1. Coverage ceases 3 residues before the CDR3 finishes, and the germline J gene fills in the end. CDR3 length equals 14 residues. Germline V lookup: CDR1 LGHNA, CDR2 YNFKEQ.

In its sample, this clone was seen many times. The CDR3 end lies 3 residues beyond the end of the read and is filled in from the germline J gene. This chain connects TRBV6-2 or TRBV6-3 to TRBJ2-7; the match to TRBD1 covers 8 bases. Losses at the gene ends were 4 bases for V and 5 bases for J; bases not matched to a gene: 16. CDR3 length equals 17 residues. Germline V lookup: CDR1 MNHEY, CDR2 SVGEGT. The part of the CDR3 DNA that was read is TGTGCCAGCAGTTCAAGCCCGCAGACAGGGGTGAGGGACGAG. Protein: CASSSSPQTGVRDE. The whole CDR3 is CASSSSPQTGVRDEQYF.

This clone was counted many times. With the read ending 3 residues before the CDR3 end, the germline J gene is used to fill in that end. V usage is TRBV7-3 and J usage is TRBJ2-7; D possibly corresponds to TRBD2 (6 bases). The V gene's germline CDR1 is SGHTA and CDR2 FQGTGA. This CDR3 has 15 amino acids. V gave up 5 bases and J gave up 2 bases, with 16 bases separating them. CDR3 DNA (partial): TGTGCCAGCAGCCCGACGGGCGGGATGGCCTACGAG. Translating gives CASSPTGGMAYE. The whole CDR3 sequence is CASSPTGGMAYEQYF. The full variable domain, completed using reference TRBV7-3 and TRBJ2-7, is GAGVSQTPSNKVTEKGKYVELRCDPISGHTALYWYRQSLGQGPEFLIYFQGTGAADDSGLPNDRFFAVRPEGSVSTLKIQRTERGDSAVYLCASSPTGGMAYEQYFGPGTRLTVT.

This clone came up many times. An end of the junction differs from the germline gene, which may be a read error. The CDR3 end falls 3 residues outside the read, so it is completed with the germline J gene. The V gene is TRBV4-2, the J gene TRBJ2-7; 8 bases match TRBD2. The CDR3 has 15 amino acids. Germline V CDR1 and CDR2: LGHNA, YNFKEQ. The CDR3 sequence: CASSQGGTSSYEQYF. Partial CDR3 DNA: TGCGCCAGCAGCCAAGGGGGGACTAGCTCCTACGAG.